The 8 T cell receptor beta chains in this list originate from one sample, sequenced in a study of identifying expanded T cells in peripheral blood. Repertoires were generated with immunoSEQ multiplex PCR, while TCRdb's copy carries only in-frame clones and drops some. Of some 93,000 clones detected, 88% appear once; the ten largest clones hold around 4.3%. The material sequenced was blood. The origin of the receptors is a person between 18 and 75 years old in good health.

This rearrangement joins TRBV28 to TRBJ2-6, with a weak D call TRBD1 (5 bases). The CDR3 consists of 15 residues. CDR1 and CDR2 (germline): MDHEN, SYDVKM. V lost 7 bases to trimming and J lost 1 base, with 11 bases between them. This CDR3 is CASTLGASGANVLTF. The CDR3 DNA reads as TGTGCCAGCACCCTAGGGGCTTCTGGGGCCAACGTCCTGACTTTC.

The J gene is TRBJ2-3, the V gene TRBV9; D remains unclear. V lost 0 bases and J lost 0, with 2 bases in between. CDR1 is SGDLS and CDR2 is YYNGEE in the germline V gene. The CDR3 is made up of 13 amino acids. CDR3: CASSVASTDTQYF. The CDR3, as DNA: TGTGCCAGCAGCGTAGCTAGCACAGATACGCAGTATTTT. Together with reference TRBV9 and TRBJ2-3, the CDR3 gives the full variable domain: DSGVTQTPKHLITATGQRVTLRCSPRSGDLSVYWYQQSLDQGLQFLIQYYNGEERAKGNILERFSAQQFPDLHSELNLSSLELGDSALYFCASSVASTDTQYFGPGTRLTVL.

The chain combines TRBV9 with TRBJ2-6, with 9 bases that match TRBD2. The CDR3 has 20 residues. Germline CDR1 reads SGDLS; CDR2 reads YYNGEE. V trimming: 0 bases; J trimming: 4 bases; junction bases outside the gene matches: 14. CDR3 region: CASSVDGLARITPGANVLTF. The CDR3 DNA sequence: TGTGCCAGCAGCGTAGACGGACTAGCGCGTATAACCCCAGGGGCCAACGTCCTGACTTTC.

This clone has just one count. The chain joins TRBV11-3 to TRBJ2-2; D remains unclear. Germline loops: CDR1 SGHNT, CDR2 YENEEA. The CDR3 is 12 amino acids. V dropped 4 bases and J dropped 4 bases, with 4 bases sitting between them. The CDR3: CASSSVTGELFF. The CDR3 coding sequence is TGTGCCAGCAGCTCGGTCACCGGGGAGCTGTTTTTT. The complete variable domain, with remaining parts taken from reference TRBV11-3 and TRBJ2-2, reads EAGVVQSPRYKIIEKKQPVAFWCNPISGHNTLYWYLQNLGQGPELLIRYENEEAVDDSQLPKDRFSAERLKGVDSTLKIQPAELGDSAVYLCASSSVTGELFFGEGSRLTVL.

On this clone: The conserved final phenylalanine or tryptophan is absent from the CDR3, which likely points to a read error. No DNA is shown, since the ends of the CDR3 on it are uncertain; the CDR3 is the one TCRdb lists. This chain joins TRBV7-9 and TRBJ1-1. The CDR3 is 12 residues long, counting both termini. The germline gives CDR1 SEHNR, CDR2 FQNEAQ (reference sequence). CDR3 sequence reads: CASKGDSGSLIV.

The CDR3 reads CAISGNSEETQYF. CDR3 in DNA: TGTGCCATCAGTGGGAATAGCGAAGAGACCCAGTACTTC. The V and J genes are TRBV10-3 and TRBJ2-5; weak D call: TRBD2 (5 bases). The V gene lost 4 bases and the J gene lost 3 bases, with 9 bases spanning the gap. The CDR3 loop spans 13 amino acids. Germline-derived CDR1 and CDR2 are ENHRY and SYGVKD.

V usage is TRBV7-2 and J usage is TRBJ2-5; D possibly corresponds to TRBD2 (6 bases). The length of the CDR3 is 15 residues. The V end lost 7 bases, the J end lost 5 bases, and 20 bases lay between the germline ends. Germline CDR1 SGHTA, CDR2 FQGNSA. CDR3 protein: CASIGTLAKGETQYF. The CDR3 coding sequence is TGTGCCAGCATTGGGACCCTAGCGAAAGGGGAGACCCAGTACTTC.

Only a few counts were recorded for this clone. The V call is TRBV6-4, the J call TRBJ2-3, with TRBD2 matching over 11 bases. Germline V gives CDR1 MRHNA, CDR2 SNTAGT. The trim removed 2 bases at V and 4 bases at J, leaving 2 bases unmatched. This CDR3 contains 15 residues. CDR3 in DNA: TGTGCCAGCAGTGACGGGACTAGCGGCTCAGATACGCAGTATTTT. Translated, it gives CASSDGTSGSDTQYF.